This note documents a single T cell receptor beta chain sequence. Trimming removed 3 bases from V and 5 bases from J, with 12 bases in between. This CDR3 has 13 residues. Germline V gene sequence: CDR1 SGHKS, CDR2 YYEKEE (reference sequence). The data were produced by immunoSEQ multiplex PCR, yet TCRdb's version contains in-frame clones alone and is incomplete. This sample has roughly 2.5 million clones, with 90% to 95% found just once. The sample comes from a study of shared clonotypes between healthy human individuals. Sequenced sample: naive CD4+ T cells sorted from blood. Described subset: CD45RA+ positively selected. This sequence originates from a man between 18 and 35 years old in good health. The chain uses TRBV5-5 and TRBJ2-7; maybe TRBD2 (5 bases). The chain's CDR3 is CASSSSGEDEQYF. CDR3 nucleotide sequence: TGTGCCAGCAGCTCGAGCGGAGAGGACGAGCAGTACTTC.